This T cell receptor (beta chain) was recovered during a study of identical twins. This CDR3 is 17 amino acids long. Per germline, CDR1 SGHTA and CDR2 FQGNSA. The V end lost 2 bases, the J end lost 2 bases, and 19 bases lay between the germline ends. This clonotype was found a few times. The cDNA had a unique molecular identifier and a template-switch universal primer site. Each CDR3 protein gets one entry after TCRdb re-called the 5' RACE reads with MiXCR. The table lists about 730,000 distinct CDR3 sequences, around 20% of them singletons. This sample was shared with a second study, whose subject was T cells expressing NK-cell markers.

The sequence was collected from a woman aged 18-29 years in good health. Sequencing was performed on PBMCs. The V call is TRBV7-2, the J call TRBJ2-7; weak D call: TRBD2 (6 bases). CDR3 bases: TGTGCCAGCAGCTTAAGGTCTAGCGAGGGAAGGGCCTACGAGCAGTACTTC. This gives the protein CASSLRSSEGRAYEQYF.